Detailed here is one T cell receptor beta chain. The source of the sample is a study of blood T cell repertoires in COVID-19. About the research overall: Spain, Italy and the United States supplied samples that represented acute and convalescent COVID-19. PBMCs, B-cell-depleted T cells, or T cells were the source of the cDNA or gDNA that made up the material.

The CDR3 sequence is 16 residues long. V lost 5 bases to trimming and J lost 7 bases, with 23 bases between them. CDR1 and CDR2 (germline): SGHAT, FQNNGV. Original processing notes: Amplification from reference gene primers served as the basis for estimated nucleated cell counts. Clones were read by immunoSEQ multiplex PCR, and TCRdb kept only the in-frame ones, dropping some. The V and J calls and the clone size are those of that table, but D and trimming were determined from the DNA. The repertoire holds under 300,000 clones, with 79% as singletons. This chain links TRBV11-2 with TRBJ1-2; perhaps TRBD1 as D (6 bases). Sequences were obtained from peripheral blood. The TCR originated in a woman between 40 and 55 years old with active or convalescent COVID-19. DNA for the CDR3: TGTGCCAGCAGCCATTTTACGGGGAGCCTCAGGGGTGGCTACACCTTC. It specifies CASSHFTGSLRGGYTF. The variable domain in full, with the rest retrieved from reference TRBV11-2 and TRBJ1-2, is EAGVAQSPRYKIIEKRQSVAFWCNPISGHATLYWYQQILGQGPKLLIQFQNNGVVDDSQLPKDRFSAERLKGVDSTLKIQPAKLEDSAVYLCASSHFTGSLRGGYTFGSGTRLTVV.